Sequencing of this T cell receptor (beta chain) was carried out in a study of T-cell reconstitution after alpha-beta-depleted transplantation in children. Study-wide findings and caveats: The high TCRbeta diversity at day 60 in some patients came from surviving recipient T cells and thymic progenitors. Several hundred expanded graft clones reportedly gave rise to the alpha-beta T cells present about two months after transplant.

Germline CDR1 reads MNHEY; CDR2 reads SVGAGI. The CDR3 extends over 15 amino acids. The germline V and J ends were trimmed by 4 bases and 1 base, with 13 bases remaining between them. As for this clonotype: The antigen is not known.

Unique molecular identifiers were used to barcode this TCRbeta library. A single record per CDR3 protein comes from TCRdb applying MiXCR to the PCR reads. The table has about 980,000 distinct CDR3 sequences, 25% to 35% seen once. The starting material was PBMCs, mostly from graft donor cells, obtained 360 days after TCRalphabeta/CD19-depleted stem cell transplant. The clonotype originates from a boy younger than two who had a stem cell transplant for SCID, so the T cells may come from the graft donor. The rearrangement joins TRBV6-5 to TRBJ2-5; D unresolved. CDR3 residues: CASSLGPSTQETQYF. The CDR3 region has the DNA TGTGCCAGCAGTTTGGGTCCCTCAACCCAAGAGACCCAGTACTTC.